This T cell receptor (beta chain) was profiled in a study of cytomegalovirus exposure and HLA in healthy donors. This clone has only one observation. The germline gene is not matched at one end of the junction; a read error may be the cause. Donors were drawn from the approximately 120-subject validation cohort, separate from the approximately 670-subject first cohort. Germline CDR1 SSHAT, CDR2 FNYEAQ (reference sequence). This CDR3 comprises 14 residues. Profiling relied on immunoSEQ multiplex PCR, and the TCRdb table lists in-frame clones only, not all of them. The sample lists approximately 200,000 clones, approximately 82% seen once, with roughly 13% in the top ten.

This clonotype originated in a woman aged 25 to 39 in good health and CMV-seropositive. The sequenced sample was PBMCs. The V and J genes are TRBV7-7 and TRBJ2-2; tentatively, D is TRBD1 (6 bases). The CDR3 spells CASSQGQSTGELFF. DNA for the CDR3: TGTGCTAGCAGCCAAGGACAGAGCACCGGGGAGCTGTTTTTT.